Presented here are 13 T cell receptor beta chains from one specimen sequenced in a study of CD8+CD57+ T cells in acquired aplastic anemia. Profiling of TCR beta VDJ combinations and CDR3 sequences used genomic DNA as template. Each CDR3 protein is one row after TCRdb ran MiXCR on the reads. The data show fewer than 200,000 distinct CDR3 sequences, 63% seen once. Material for sequencing was sorted CD4+, CD8+, or CD8+CD57+ T cells (not recorded which) from PBMCs. These receptors all stem from a human donor in good health.

The CDR3 nucleotides read TGTGCCATCAGTGAGTCGGACAGACAGTACTTC. Residues: CAISESDRQYF. The chain has TRBV10-3 and TRBJ2-5; D might be TRBD1 (6 bases). Germline-derived CDR1 and CDR2 are ENHRY and SYGVKD. V dropped 0 bases and J dropped 11 bases, with 7 bases sitting between them. The CDR3 is made up of 11 amino acids.

This clonotype appeared a few times. The V gene is TRBV7-2, the J gene TRBJ2-7; 8 bases are a match to TRBD2. The V gene's germline CDR1 is SGHTA and CDR2 FQGNSA. The CDR3 covers 17 residues. The junction had 18 bases not matched to a gene; V was cut back by 5 bases and J by 6 bases. The CDR3 region is CASSLIGVGTSSSEQYF. The CDR3 DNA reads as TGTGCCAGCAGCCTCATAGGTGTTGGGACTAGTTCTTCCGAGCAGTACTTC.

The chain has TRBV5-6 and TRBJ1-1, with D perhaps TRBD1 (6 bases). Germline lookup yields CDR1 SGHDT and CDR2 YYEEEE. V was pared by 1 base and J by 4 bases, with 11 bases between. There are 14 residues in the CDR3. CDR3 DNA: TGTGCCAGCAGCTTGCCTCAGGGGTTCACTGAAGCTTTCTTT. As protein: CASSLPQGFTEAFF.

There are a few counts of this clonotype. The chain employs TRBV10-1 and TRBJ2-2; 7 bases align to TRBD1. CDR1 WNHNN and CDR2 SYGVQD come from the germline V gene (reference sequence). This CDR3 has 15 amino acids. The trim removed 6 bases at V and 1 base at J, leaving 5 bases unmatched. Written as DNA, the CDR3 is TGCGCCAGCAGGGCAGGACAGGAGAACACCGGGGAGCTGTTTTTT. Its translation: CASRAGQENTGELFF.

This clonotype was counted a single time. CDR3 sequence reads: CASSLGKGLTEAFF. The CDR3 coding sequence is TGTGCCAGCAGCTTGGGGAAGGGGCTCACTGAAGCTTTCTTT. The chain employs TRBV7-8 and TRBJ1-1, with D possibly matching TRBD1 (5 bases). In germline, CDR1 is SGHVS, CDR2 FQNEAQ. The V end lost 3 bases, the J end lost 4 bases, and 12 bases lay between the germline ends. The CDR3 extends over 14 amino acids.

The J gene is TRBJ2-1, the V gene TRBV7-8, with D possibly matching TRBD2 (7 bases). Deletions cut 7 bases from V and 7 bases from J, with 17 bases between. Germline CDR1 SGHVS, CDR2 FQNEAQ. The CDR3 sequence is 14 residues long. The CDR3 bases are TGTGCCAGCAAGGGGGGGCTTTGGTTGAATGAGCAGTTCTTC. It encodes CASKGGLWLNEQFF.

This clonotype was seen at least ten times. J is TRBJ2-2 and V is TRBV12-3 or TRBV12-4; 7 positions agree with TRBD2. V dropped 3 bases and J dropped 5; count of bases not matched to a gene: 9. This CDR3 has 16 residues. The CDR3 DNA reads TGTGCCAGCAGTTTGGGACTTTCGGGAGGTACCGGGGAGCTGTTTTTT. It yields the protein CASSLGLSGGTGELFF.

This clonotype occurred a few times. The chain has TRBV5-1 and TRBJ2-3, with D perhaps matching TRBD2 (6 bases). CDR1 and CDR2 from the germline V gene are SGHRS and YFSETQ. V lost 4 bases and J 2 bases, leaving 8 bases between the germline ends. The CDR3 is made up of 13 amino acids. The CDR3 DNA reads TGCGCCAGCAGCGCGGGGTACACAGATACGCAGTATTTT. This encodes CASSAGYTDTQYF.

The gene calls are TRBV18 and TRBJ2-7, with no clear D. The CDR3 loop spans 19 amino acids. CDR1 is KGHSH, CDR2 LQKENI, per germline. V gave up 0 bases and J gave up 2 bases, with 23 bases separating them. CDR3 residues: CASSPPLLVRVLEAYEQYF. The DNA of the CDR3 is TGTGCCAGCTCACCACCGCTCCTTGTACGAGTCCTAGAGGCCTACGAGCAGTACTTC.

This clonotype was detected ten times or more. The V call is TRBV7-9, the J call TRBJ2-2, with 10 bases lining up with TRBD1. Trimming removed 2 bases from V and 0 bases from J; junction bases left unmatched: 3. This CDR3 is built from 17 residues. Germline V CDR1 and CDR2: SEHNR, FQNEAQ (reference sequence). The CDR3 region is CASSLWGQGTNTGELFF. In nucleotides, the CDR3 is TGTGCCAGCAGCTTATGGGGACAGGGGACGAACACCGGGGAGCTGTTTTTT.

The V gene is TRBV2, the J gene TRBJ2-7; a weak D match, TRBD1 (5 bases). Trimming left V 6 bases short and J 3 bases short, with 15 bases between. CDR3 length: 14 amino acids. CDR1 SNHLY and CDR2 FYNNEI come from the germline V gene. The CDR3 DNA reads as TGTGCCAGCAGGCTGACCTCAGGGATCTACGAGCAGTACTTC. This encodes CASRLTSGIYEQYF.

The chain recombines TRBV19 with TRBJ1-6, with D possibly TRBD1 on 5 matching bases. Germline V gene sequence: CDR1 LNHDA, CDR2 SQIVND (reference sequence). CDR3 length: 14 amino acids. Trimming stripped 3 bases from V and 8 bases from J, with 11 bases between. Written as DNA, the CDR3 is TGTGCCAGTAGTATGGGAGGGGTTGATTCACCCCTCCACTTT. Translated: CASSMGGVDSPLHF. The variable domain in full, completed from reference TRBV19 and TRBJ1-6, reads DGGITQSPKYLFRKEGQNVTLSCEQNLNHDAMYWYRQDPGQGLRLIYYSQIVNDFQKGDIAEGYSVSREKKESFPLTVTSAQKNPTAFYLCASSMGGVDSPLHFGNGTRLTVT.

Worth noting for this clonotype: A read error may explain this, as a much larger clone is one base away. Likely a read error: the CDR3 ends without its conserved phenylalanine or tryptophan. J is TRBJ1-1 and V is TRBV12-3 or TRBV12-4; D is ambiguous. This CDR3 spans 11 amino acids. V lost 6 bases, J lost 4 bases, and 6 bases lay in between. The CDR3 nucleotides read TGTGCCAGCAGGACCGTCACTGAAGCTTTCTCT. Protein sequence: CASRTVTEAFS.